Described below is a single T cell receptor (beta chain) sequence and its context. Cohort assignment relied on participant-reported clinical history. The sample comes from a study of blood T cell repertoires in COVID-19. Study-level information: T cells, B-cell-depleted T cells, or PBMCs provided the cDNA or gDNA that served as material.

Germline V lookup: CDR1 LNHDA, CDR2 SQIVND (reference sequence). The V end lost 5 bases, the J end lost 9 bases, and 11 bases lay between the germline ends. The CDR3 runs to 12 residues. Authors' processing steps: The assay estimated nucleated cells by amplifying reference gene primers. Only in-frame clones appear in the TCRdb table, and some are missing; sequencing was by immunoSEQ multiplex PCR. V and J calls and clone size are as listed in that table; D and trimming were resolved from the DNA. The table shows some 200,000 clones, with around 82% occurring only once. Sequencing was performed on PBMCs or T cells enriched from blood (not recorded which). The chain uses TRBV19 and TRBJ2-1; weak D call: TRBD1 (6 bases). This TCR was recovered from a woman in her 40s with acute COVID-19. The CDR3 spells CASSPGAGEQFF. DNA for the CDR3: TGTGCCAGTAGTCCAGGGGCAGGTGAGCAGTTCTTC.